Given below is one TCR beta chain in context. In the source study's methods: Researchers report that nucleated cell counts were estimated from reference gene primer amplification. The data were produced by immunoSEQ multiplex PCR, yet TCRdb's version contains in-frame clones alone and is incomplete. The V and J calls and the clone size are those of that table, but D and trimming were determined from the DNA. Here the sample spans 35,000 or so clones, around 87% being singletons. The source of the sample is a study of blood T cell repertoires in COVID-19. About the study: Sites in the United States, Italy and Spain provided acute and convalescent COVID-19 samples. PBMCs, B-cell-depleted T cells, or T cells were the source of the cDNA or gDNA that made up the material.

CDR1 and CDR2 (germline): ENHRY, SYGVKD. V shed 0 bases, J shed 5 bases, and the junction held 10 bases outside the gene matches. There are 17 residues in the CDR3. The TCR comes from a man in his 70s with acute or convalescent COVID-19. The chain links TRBV10-3 to TRBJ1-2; 9 bases align to TRBD1. The sample taken for sequencing was peripheral blood. CDR3 loop: CAISESARGTGSYGYTF. DNA of the CDR3: TGTGCCATCAGTGAGTCGGCCCGGGGGACAGGGAGTTATGGCTACACCTTC.